Given below is one T cell receptor beta chain in context. What it binds is not known. The sample originates from a study of shared clonotypes between healthy human individuals. Notes on the study in general: It was the non-shared clonotypes that had lower generation probabilities than clonotypes shared by all four donors. The study generally estimated greater richness for naive than memory subsets.

Per the germline V gene, CDR1 is KGHSH and CDR2 is LQKENI. CDR3 length: 12 amino acids. Trimming left V 8 bases short and J 7 bases short, with 14 bases between. In the CD4+ fraction, cells were divided into CD45RA+ naive and CD45RA-negative memory subsets. Per the original data handling: Filtering differed for immunoSEQ, which gave only junction sequences without quality scores. Sequencing was performed with immunoSEQ multiplex PCR; in TCRdb, only in-frame clones are kept and a portion is missing. That table gives V, J and clone size, and the DNA gave D and trimming. The sample gives a few million clones, more than 90% of which show up once; roughly 0.14% is in the top ten.

The receptor was isolated from a man between 18 and 35 years old in good health. The sample was naive CD4+ T cells sorted from blood. Subset given: CD45RA+ positively selected. The chain employs TRBV18 and TRBJ1-2; a possible D gene is TRBD1 (5 bases). The CDR3 bases are TGTGCCAGCGGGACTACGGACATTGGCTACACCTTC. Protein: CASGTTDIGYTF. Full variable domain (outside the CDR3, taken from reference TRBV18 and TRBJ1-2): NAGVMQNPRHLVRRRGQEARLRCSPMKGHSHVYWYRQLPEEGLKFMVYLQKENIIDESGMPKERFSAEFPKEGPSILRIQQVVRGDSAAYFCASGTTDIGYTFGSGTRLTVV.